These 28 T cell receptor beta chains came from one sample sequenced in a study of response to subunit inactivated influenza vaccine. Using its own MiXCR run on the RT-PCR reads, TCRdb lists one record per CDR3 protein. The sample holds about 540,000 distinct CDR3 sequences, around 13% seen once. The material was PBMCs from blood, obtained approximately 12 days after vaccination. The receptors shown here come from a man aged 50 or older who received an inactivated influenza vaccine.

This clonotype has ten or more counts. This chain connects TRBV28 to TRBJ2-3, with D possibly being TRBD2 (5 bases). The germline gives CDR1 MDHEN, CDR2 SYDVKM. The V and J ends lost 8 bases and 4 bases respectively, with 16 bases between them. The CDR3 sequence is 14 residues long. The CDR3 loop reads CASFLRGSPDTQYF. For the CDR3, the DNA is TGTGCCAGCTTTCTTCGGGGTAGCCCAGATACGCAGTATTTT. Based on the CDR3 plus reference TRBV28 and TRBJ2-3, the full variable domain is DVKVTQSSRYLVKRTGEKVFLECVQDMDHENMFWYRQDPGLGLRLIYFSYDVKMKEKGDIPEGYSVSREKKERFSLILESASTNQTSMYLCASFLRGSPDTQYFGPGTRLTVL.

This chain links TRBV10-3 with TRBJ2-7, with D possibly being TRBD2 (5 bases). With 11 bases removed from V and 2 bases from J, the gap between germline ends came to 16 bases. CDR1 is ENHRY, CDR2 SYGVKD, per germline. The CDR3 length is 13 residues. CDR3 amino acids: CAGGDGTPYEQYF. CDR3 DNA: TGTGCCGGAGGTGATGGCACTCCCTACGAGCAGTACTTC.

V and J are TRBV20-1 and TRBJ2-7, with D possibly TRBD2 on 5 matching bases. V was pared by 0 bases and J by 6 bases, with 12 bases between. Germline lookup yields CDR1 DFQATT and CDR2 SNEGSKA (reference sequence). The CDR3 extends over 13 amino acids. CDR3 DNA sequence: TGCAGTGCTAGAGATCTCCGGGATACCGAGCAGTACTTC. It encodes CSARDLRDTEQYF.

The genes are TRBV10-3 and TRBJ1-2; 7 bases are a match to TRBD1. There are 19 residues in the CDR3. V dropped 0 bases and J dropped 0; count of bases not matched to a gene: 13. The V gene's germline CDR1 is ENHRY and CDR2 SYGVKD. The CDR3 region has the DNA TGTGCCATCAGTGAGTCGGTGACCTCAGGGGGACTGACTAACTATGGCTACACCTTC. Its translation: CAISESVTSGGLTNYGYTF.

The gene calls are TRBV29-1 and TRBJ1-2, with D uncertain. This CDR3 contains 13 residues. Germline V gene data show CDR1 as SQVTM and CDR2 as ANQGSEA. V was clipped by 1 base and J by 0 bases, with 6 bases between them. CDR3 in DNA: TGCAGCGTTGAAGGCAGCACTAACTATGGCTACACCTTC. This gives the protein CSVEGSTNYGYTF.

This clonotype was seen only a few times. J is TRBJ2-1 and V is TRBV24-1; the D gene is possibly TRBD1 (6 bases). From germline, CDR1 is KGHDR and CDR2 SFDVKD. The CDR3 totals 16 residues. V was trimmed by 7 bases and J by 6 bases, leaving 21 bases between them. The CDR3 coding sequence is TGTGCCACCAGCCCCGGTGGGGACACGGGTACCAATGAGCAGTTCTTC. Amino acid sequence: CATSPGGDTGTNEQFF.

The chain is built from TRBV4-2 and TRBJ2-2, with D tentatively TRBD2 (5 bases). The CDR3 spans 16 residues. The V and J ends lost 1 base and 1 base respectively, with 10 bases between them. CDR1 is LGHNA, CDR2 YNFKEQ, per germline. Here the CDR3 DNA reads TGTGCCAGCAGCCAAGTGGGTAGCGTGAACACCGGGGAGCTGTTTTTT. Protein: CASSQVGSVNTGELFF.

This clonotype turned up a few times. This chain links TRBV4-1 with TRBJ2-1; no definite D call. The length of the CDR3 is 13 residues. The germline V gene encodes CDR1 MGHRA and CDR2 YSYEKL. The V gene lost 4 bases and the J gene lost 8 bases, with 12 bases spanning the gap. The CDR3 sequence: CASSPTKGYEQFF. The CDR3 DNA follows: TGCGCCAGCAGCCCCACCAAGGGCTATGAGCAGTTCTTC.

This clonotype was observed a handful of times. The genes are TRBV4-3 and TRBJ2-5, with D hard to call. Trimming cost V 0 bases and J 2 bases, with 10 bases left between them. This CDR3 comprises 15 residues. Germline CDR1 and CDR2: LGHNA and YSLEER. The CDR3 spells CASSQDQTLQETQYF. The DNA of the CDR3 is TGCGCCAGCAGCCAAGATCAGACTCTTCAAGAGACCCAGTACTTC.

Many counts were recorded for this clonotype. The V and J genes are TRBV2 and TRBJ2-7; a weak D match, TRBD2 (5 bases). CDR3 length equals 13 residues. V was cut by 6 bases and J by 2 bases, with 11 bases left in between. Germline assignment: CDR1 SNHLY and CDR2 FYNNEI. The CDR3 region is CASSRETPYEQYF. The CDR3 DNA reads as TGTGCCAGCAGCCGGGAAACCCCCTACGAGCAGTACTTC.

This clonotype was picked up many times. The chain combines TRBV5-1 with TRBJ1-1; D gene uncertain. Germline CDR1 is SGHRS and CDR2 is YFSETQ. V lost 0 bases and J 1 base, leaving 7 bases between the germline ends. The CDR3 totals 14 residues. CDR3 sequence reads: CASSLGSSNTEAFF. CDR3 sequence (DNA): TGCGCCAGCAGCTTGGGGTCCTCGAACACTGAAGCTTTCTTT.

This clonotype was counted a few times. The chain joins TRBV6-5 to TRBJ2-7; the D call may be TRBD1 or TRBD2 (5 bases each). The germline V gene has CDR1 MNHEY and CDR2 SVGAGI. V lost 0 bases and J lost 2, with 11 bases in between. CDR3 length: 15 residues. This CDR3 reads CASSYSWGSTYEQYF. The CDR3 DNA sequence: TGTGCCAGCAGTTACTCTTGGGGGTCGACCTACGAGCAGTACTTC.

Ten or more counts support this clonotype. One junction end does not reproduce the germline sequence, and a read error may be involved. CDR3 DNA: TGTGCCAGCAGATTAGAAGGGACAGTCTCTAATTCACCCCTCCACTTT. Its translation: CASRLEGTVSNSPLHF. The rearrangement uses TRBV7-2 and TRBJ1-6, with TRBD1 matching over 7 bases. This CDR3 is built from 16 residues. Germline V gene sequence: CDR1 SGHTA, CDR2 FQGNSA.

The chain combines TRBV19 with TRBJ1-5; D is possibly TRBD1 (5 bases). The CDR3 loop spans 14 amino acids. Germline CDR1 LNHDA, CDR2 SQIVND (reference sequence). Trimming left V 3 bases short and J 5 bases short, with 11 bases between. CDR3 nucleotides: TGTGCCAGTAGTATTACAGGTGGCGATCAGCCCCAGCATTTT. Protein: CASSITGGDQPQHF.

This clonotype was picked up a small number of times. The chain recombines TRBV7-9 with TRBJ2-7, with a weak D call TRBD1 (5 bases). Germline CDR1 reads SEHNR; CDR2 reads FQNEAQ (reference sequence). This CDR3 comprises 12 residues. V lost 8 bases and J lost 4, with 12 bases in between. CDR3 sequence reads: CASSRDFYEQYF. DNA for the CDR3: TGTGCCAGCTCCAGGGATTTTTACGAGCAGTACTTC. Drawing the rest from reference TRBV7-9 and TRBJ2-7, the complete variable domain is DTGVSQNPRHKITKRGQNVTFRCDPISEHNRLYWYRQTLGQGPEFLTYFQNEAQLEKSRLLSDRFSAERPKGSFSTLEIQRTEQGDSAMYLCASSRDFYEQYFGPGTRLTVT.

This clonotype was detected ten times or more. The chain uses TRBV28 and TRBJ2-7, with TRBD2 matching 9 bases. Trimming removed 3 bases from V and 5 bases from J; junction bases left unmatched: 5. CDR1 and CDR2 from the germline V gene are MDHEN and SYDVKM. This CDR3 is 14 amino acids long. The CDR3 here is CASSLGTSFDEQYF. For the CDR3, the DNA is TGTGCCAGCAGTTTGGGGACTAGCTTCGACGAGCAGTACTTC.

The CDR3 region is CSAKNSGGVSYEQYF. The CDR3 bases are TGCAGTGCAAAAAATAGCGGGGGGGTCTCCTACGAGCAGTACTTC. V and J are TRBV20-1 and TRBJ2-7, with 11 nucleotides matching TRBD2. V shed 6 bases and J 0 bases; nucleotides not matched to a gene: 7. From germline, CDR1 is DFQATT and CDR2 SNEGSKA (reference sequence). This CDR3 spans 15 amino acids.

This clonotype has only a few counts. The V gene is TRBV27, the J gene TRBJ2-1; D is tentatively TRBD1 or TRBD2 (8 bases each). V lost 1 base and J 5 bases, leaving 27 bases between the germline ends. This CDR3 spans 20 amino acids. CDR1 is MNHEY and CDR2 is SMNVEV in the germline V gene (reference sequence). Here the CDR3 reads CASSLWATGDGGLADNEQFF. CDR3 nucleotide sequence: TGTGCCAGCAGTTTATGGGCGACAGGGGATGGAGGACTAGCTGACAATGAGCAGTTCTTC.

This clonotype was observed a handful of times. The chain couples TRBV28 to TRBJ2-3, with TRBD2 matching 7 bases. Germline CDR1 and CDR2: MDHEN and SYDVKM. V lost 2 bases to trimming and J lost 1 base; unmatched junction nucleotides: 3. The CDR3 is 15 residues long. CDR3 in DNA: TGTGCCAGCAGTTTACAGGGAGGGGGCACAGATACGCAGTATTTT. It yields the protein CASSLQGGGTDTQYF.

The chain has TRBV6-2 or TRBV6-3 and TRBJ2-3; a possible D gene is TRBD2 (6 bases). Germline CDR1 is MNHEY and CDR2 is SVGEGT. Trimming left V 7 bases short and J 1 base short, with 21 bases between. The CDR3 extends over 17 amino acids. Here the CDR3 reads CASNTYPLASGTDTQYF. The CDR3 bases are TGTGCCAGCAATACCTACCCGTTGGCTAGCGGCACAGATACGCAGTATTTT.

In its sample, this clonotype was seen many times. This chain connects TRBV7-9 to TRBJ2-5, with a weak D call TRBD2 (6 bases). Per germline, CDR1 SEHNR and CDR2 FQNEAQ (reference sequence). CDR3 length equals 14 residues. The V end lost 5 bases, the J end lost 5 bases, and 15 bases lay between the germline ends. This CDR3 is CASSPRSGLETQYF. The CDR3 DNA follows: TGTGCCAGCAGCCCTCGTAGCGGATTGGAGACCCAGTACTTC.

This sequence joins TRBV4-3 and TRBJ2-6, with 8 bases fitting TRBD1. The trim removed 0 bases at V and 0 bases at J, leaving 10 bases unmatched. The CDR3 has 20 residues. Germline V gene data show CDR1 as LGHNA and CDR2 as YSLEER. CDR3 sequence reads: CASSQERFETGVSGANVLTF. The CDR3 nucleotides read TGCGCCAGCAGCCAAGAGAGGTTCGAGACAGGGGTCTCTGGGGCCAACGTCCTGACTTTC.

The chain carries TRBV6-1 and TRBJ2-4; 10 bases fit TRBD2. Germline CDR1 and CDR2: MNHNS and SASEGT. Trimming cost V 1 base and J 8 bases; bases outside gene matches: 5. The CDR3 contains 15 residues. Written as DNA, the CDR3 is TGTGCCAGCAGTGAAGTCAGCGGGAGGGGGGACATTCAGTACTTC. Its translation is CASSEVSGRGDIQYF.

V usage is TRBV5-1 and J usage is TRBJ2-5, with TRBD2 as a possible D gene (5 bases). V was shortened by 1 base and J by 1 base, with 11 bases between the two germline ends. Germline V gives CDR1 SGHRS, CDR2 YFSETQ. This CDR3 region has 15 residues. CDR3 in amino acids: CASSLQAASQETQYF. CDR3 DNA: TGCGCCAGCAGCTTGCAAGCGGCAAGCCAAGAGACCCAGTACTTC.

This clonotype came up a few times. J is TRBJ2-7 and V is TRBV12-3 or TRBV12-4; 11 nucleotides match TRBD1. V lost 6 bases and J lost 9; bases outside the gene matches: 13. The CDR3 loop spans 15 amino acids. As DNA, the CDR3 is TGTGCCAGCAGGTCCGGGACAGGGGGTTCCTGGGCGCAGTACTTC. This translates into CASRSGTGGSWAQYF.

This clonotype was observed a handful of times. The V gene is TRBV6-5, the J gene TRBJ2-7; D is undetermined. Deletions cut 2 bases from V and 1 base from J, with 6 bases between. The germline CDR1 and CDR2 sequences are MNHEY and SVGAGI. This CDR3 has 13 residues. CDR3 in amino acids: CASSYGVSYEQYF. Written as DNA, the CDR3 is TGTGCCAGCAGTTACGGCGTATCCTACGAGCAGTACTTC.

This clonotype has just a few counts. The chain joins TRBV7-9 to TRBJ2-7, with TRBD1 identical over 8 bases. Losses at the gene ends were 6 bases for V and 4 bases for J; bases not matched to a gene: 11. The length of the CDR3 is 15 residues. Germline V gene lookup returns CDR1 SEHNR and CDR2 FQNEAQ (reference sequence). This CDR3 is CASSSPSGGWYEQYF. CDR3 bases: TGTGCCAGCAGTTCACCCTCAGGGGGCTGGTACGAGCAGTACTTC.

This clonotype came up a few times. The rearrangement links TRBV12-3 or TRBV12-4 to TRBJ1-1; possible D gene TRBD1, 5 bases. Trimming took off 5 bases at V and 8 bases at J, with 18 bases between the two ends. The CDR3 spans 14 residues. DNA of the CDR3: TGTGCCAGCAGTCCCCGGGGACCCAGGAGGGAAGCTTTCTTT. Protein sequence: CASSPRGPRREAFF.